Listed below are T cell receptor beta chains from one sample, sequenced in a study of blood T cell repertoires in COVID-19. Using immunoSEQ multiplex PCR, the repertoire was profiled, and TCRdb retains in-frame clones only, with some absent. The top ten hold roughly 3.9% of the sample, which has some 300,000 clones, more than 90% seen once. Sequenced: PBMCs or T cells enriched from blood (not recorded which). These receptors came from a woman in her 30s who had been exposed to COVID-19. CDR3s include the opening cysteine and the closing phenylalanine or tryptophan. A D gene is named only where the DNA matches it firmly.

d_call v_call cdr3_aa
TRBD2 TRBV4-1 CASSQRIGGEYEQYF
NA TRBV7-9 CASNLQGQGSEKLFF
NA TRBV7-8 CASSLVLDYGYTF
NA TRBV18 CASSSQGRDQPQHF
NA TRBV19 CASRTQHRGGYEQYF
TRBD1 TRBV11-2 CASSFDRGFSYEQYF
TRBD2 TRBV3-1/TRBV3-2 CASSPLGSGGRQETQYF
NA TRBV6-5 CASSWSDQPQHF
TRBD1 TRBV19 CASSRDRVAGELFF
TRBD2 TRBV5-5 CASSTSGGSYTGELFF
TRBD1 TRBV5-4 CASSQGDNEKLFF
TRBD1 TRBV4-3 CASSQAGTGSTTNYGYTF
NA TRBV7-9 CASSSSSYPEAFF
TRBD1 TRBV30 CAWNTGGSSYNEQFF
TRBD1 TRBV5-4 CASSLGQGADGYTF
NA TRBV6-5 CASSYNTNTEAFF
NA TRBV2 CASSEFSVQETQYF
TRBD1 TRBV7-9 CASSSPGTAYGYTF
TRBD2 TRBV2 CASSEIGGGAFDEQFF
NA TRBV4-3 CASSQAQGNQPQHF
NA TRBV30 CAWRTAGNEKLFF
NA TRBV11-2 CASSVGQLNEKLFF
TRBD2 TRBV5-5 CASSFRLAGPGVNVLTF
NA TRBV12-3/TRBV12-4 CASSLGNAGYTF
NA TRBV18 CASSPGTTTPNYGYTF
TRBD1 TRBV7-2 CASSEGQRVQPQHF
NA TRBV25-1 CASISRAGGYTF
NA TRBV5-1 CASSFGVVGDTEAFF
TRBD1 TRBV27 CASSPRTGRIGRANEKLFF
NA TRBV29-1 CSVVHHAPYEQYF
NA TRBV7-9 CASSAGYTEAFF
NA TRBV11-2 CASSQTRQENTEAFF
TRBD2 TRBV25-1 CASSTPGLNYNEQFF
NA TRBV20-1 CSASVRGEQYF
NA TRBV6-5 CASSYSIPVYEQYF
NA TRBV10-3 CAISESGRGSYNEQFF
NA TRBV9 CASSSRGVEGSAPLHF
TRBD2 TRBV29-1 CSVGLTSGVVEQYF
NA TRBV7-9 CASSLGAGTYNEQFF
TRBD1 TRBV6-2/TRBV6-3 CASSYVTGNQPQHF
NA TRBV19 CASSMRDTTPLHF
TRBD1 TRBV5-6 CASRTTGTYGYTF
NA TRBV6-5 CASSYSSMGPYNEQFF
NA TRBV20-1 CSATETGRTEAFF
NA TRBV9 CASSPHLTSSYEQFF
TRBD1 TRBV12-3/TRBV12-4 CASSPNRGRGYTF
NA TRBV5-8 CASTRPGFAFF
NA TRBV4-1 CASSPRTTGVSSPLHF
TRBD2 TRBV5-1 CASSLQRGGRTGETQYF
NA TRBV24-1 CATSVRGYF
NA TRBV2 CASSVYSGANVLTF
TRBD1 TRBV2 CASGRDREGTDTQYF